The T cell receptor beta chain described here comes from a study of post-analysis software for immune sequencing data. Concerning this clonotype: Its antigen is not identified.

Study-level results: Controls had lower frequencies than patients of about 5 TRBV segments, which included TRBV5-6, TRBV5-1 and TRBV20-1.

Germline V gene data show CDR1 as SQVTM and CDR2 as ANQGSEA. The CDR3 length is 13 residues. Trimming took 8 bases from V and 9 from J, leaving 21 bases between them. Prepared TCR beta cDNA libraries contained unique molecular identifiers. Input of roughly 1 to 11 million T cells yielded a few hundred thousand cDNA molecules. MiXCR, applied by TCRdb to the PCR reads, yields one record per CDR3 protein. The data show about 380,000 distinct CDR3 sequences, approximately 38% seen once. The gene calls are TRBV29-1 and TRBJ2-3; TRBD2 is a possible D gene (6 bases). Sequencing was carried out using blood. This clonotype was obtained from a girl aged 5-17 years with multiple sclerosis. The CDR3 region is CSSRGLAQGTQYF. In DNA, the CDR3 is TGCAGCAGCCGGGGCCTAGCGCAAGGGACGCAGTATTTT.